This T cell receptor (beta chain) was found in a study of T cells in Graves' hyperthyroidism and ophthalmopathy. V lost 5 bases to trimming and J lost 2 bases, with 15 bases between them. Germline CDR1 is SGHTA and CDR2 is FQGNSA. CDR3 length: 15 residues. Hyperthyroidism patients were newly diagnosed, had disease duration under 2 months, and were aged 18 to 65 years. The source material, RNA transcripts, was used to amplify TCR beta CDR3 regions. When the TCR CDR3 underwent first-round RT-PCR, the HTBI primer set was used. TCRdb re-called the multiplex PCR reads through MiXCR, storing one row per CDR3 protein. The sample yields around 760,000 distinct CDR3 sequences, roughly 32% seen once.

The sample taken for sequencing was blood. V and J are TRBV7-2 and TRBJ2-5; D may be TRBD2 (6 bases). The TCR comes from a woman aged 40-49 years with Graves' hyperthyroidism. CDR3 DNA: TGTGCCAGCAGCCGGAGTGGCGGGACGCAAGAGACCCAGTACTTC. Translation gives CASSRSGGTQETQYF.